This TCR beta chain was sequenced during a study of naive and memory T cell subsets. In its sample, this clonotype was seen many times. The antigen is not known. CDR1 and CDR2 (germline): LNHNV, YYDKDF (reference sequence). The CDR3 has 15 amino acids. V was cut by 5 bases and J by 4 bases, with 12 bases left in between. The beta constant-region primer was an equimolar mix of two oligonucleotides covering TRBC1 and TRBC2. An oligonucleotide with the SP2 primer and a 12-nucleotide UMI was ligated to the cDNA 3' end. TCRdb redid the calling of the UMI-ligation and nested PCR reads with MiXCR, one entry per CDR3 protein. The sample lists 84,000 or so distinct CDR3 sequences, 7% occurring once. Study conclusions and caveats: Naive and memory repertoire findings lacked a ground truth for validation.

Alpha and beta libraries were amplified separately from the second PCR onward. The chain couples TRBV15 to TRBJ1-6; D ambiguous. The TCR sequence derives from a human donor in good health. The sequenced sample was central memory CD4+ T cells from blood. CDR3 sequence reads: CATSRARGYNSPLHF. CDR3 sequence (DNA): TGTGCCACCAGCCGGGCTAGAGGGTATAATTCACCCCTCCACTTT.